This TCR beta chain was sequenced during a study of blood T cell repertoires in COVID-19. Study summary: Some COVID-19 samples were acute and others convalescent; all came from the United States, Italy and Spain.

The V end was cut by 6 bases, the J end by 7 bases, with 30 bases between. The CDR3 spans 17 residues. Germline CDR1 reads SQVTM; CDR2 reads ANQGSEA. Method: immunoSEQ multiplex PCR; TCRdb's copy keeps in-frame clones and lacks some. The table shows tens of thousands of clones, with 87% occurring only once. The material sequenced was peripheral blood. The TCR originated in a man aged 60 to 75 with acute or convalescent COVID-19. This chain joins TRBV29-1 and TRBJ1-2; D possibly corresponds to TRBD1 (5 bases). CDR3: CSVGGGEQGGVSGGYTF. DNA of the CDR3: TGCAGCGTCGGCGGGGGGGAGCAGGGCGGGGTATCTGGTGGCTACACCTTC. Using reference TRBV29-1 and TRBJ1-2 for the parts outside the CDR3, the full variable domain is SAVISQKPSRDICQRGTSLTIQCQVDSQVTMMFWYRQQPGQSLTLIATANQGSEATYESGFVIDKFPISRPNLTFSTLTVSNMSPEDSSIYLCSVGGGEQGGVSGGYTFGSGTRLTVV.